The entry below describes one T cell receptor (beta chain). The target antigen is unknown. Germline CDR1 is SNHLY and CDR2 is FYNNEI. The CDR3 sequence is 15 residues long. The ends were cut back, 6 bases at V and 4 bases at J, with 16 bases in the middle. This sample is drawn from a study of post-analysis software for immune sequencing data. Study in general: Relapsing-remitting, secondary progressive and progressive-relapsing forms made up the multiple sclerosis disease courses. Study findings and constraints: Controls showed significantly higher normalized Chao1 diversity than did multiple sclerosis patients. Comparison of patients with controls showed about 5 TRBV segments more frequent in patients, TRBV5-6, TRBV5-1 and TRBV20-1 among them. The F measure placed samples prepared in the same batch into strongly shared clusters.

Incorporated into the TCR beta cDNA libraries were unique molecular identifiers, which served to reduce PCR and sequencing biases. T cells numbering roughly 0.9 to 10 million yielded cDNA molecules that totaled about 500,000. One entry per CDR3 protein, called by TCRdb with MiXCR from the PCR reads. Of roughly 570,000 distinct CDR3 sequences listed, approximately 34% are singletons. The source of this sequence is a girl aged 2-17 years with multiple sclerosis. V usage is TRBV2 and J usage is TRBJ1-5, with D tentatively TRBD1 (5 bases). Material: blood. The CDR3 DNA sequence: TGTGCCAGCAGCGTTGACAGTATGGGTAATCAGCCCCAGCATTTT. The encoded protein is CASSVDSMGNQPQHF.